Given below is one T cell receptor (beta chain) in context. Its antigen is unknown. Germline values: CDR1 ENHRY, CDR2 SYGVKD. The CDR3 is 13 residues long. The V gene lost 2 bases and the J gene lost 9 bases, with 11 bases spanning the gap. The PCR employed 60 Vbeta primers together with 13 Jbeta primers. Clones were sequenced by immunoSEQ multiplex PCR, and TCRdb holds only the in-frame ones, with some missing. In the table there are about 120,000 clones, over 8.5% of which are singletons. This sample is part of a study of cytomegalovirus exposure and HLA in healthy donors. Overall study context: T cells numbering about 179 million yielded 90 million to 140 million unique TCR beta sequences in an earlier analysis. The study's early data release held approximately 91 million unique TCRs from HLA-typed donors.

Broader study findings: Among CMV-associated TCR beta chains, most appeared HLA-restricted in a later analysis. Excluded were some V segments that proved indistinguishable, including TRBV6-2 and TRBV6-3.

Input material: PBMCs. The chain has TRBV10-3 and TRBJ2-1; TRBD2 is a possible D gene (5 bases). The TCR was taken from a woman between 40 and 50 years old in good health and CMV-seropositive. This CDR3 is CAISEGPGSEQFF. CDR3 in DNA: TGTGCCATCAGTGAGGGACCGGGGAGTGAGCAGTTCTTC.